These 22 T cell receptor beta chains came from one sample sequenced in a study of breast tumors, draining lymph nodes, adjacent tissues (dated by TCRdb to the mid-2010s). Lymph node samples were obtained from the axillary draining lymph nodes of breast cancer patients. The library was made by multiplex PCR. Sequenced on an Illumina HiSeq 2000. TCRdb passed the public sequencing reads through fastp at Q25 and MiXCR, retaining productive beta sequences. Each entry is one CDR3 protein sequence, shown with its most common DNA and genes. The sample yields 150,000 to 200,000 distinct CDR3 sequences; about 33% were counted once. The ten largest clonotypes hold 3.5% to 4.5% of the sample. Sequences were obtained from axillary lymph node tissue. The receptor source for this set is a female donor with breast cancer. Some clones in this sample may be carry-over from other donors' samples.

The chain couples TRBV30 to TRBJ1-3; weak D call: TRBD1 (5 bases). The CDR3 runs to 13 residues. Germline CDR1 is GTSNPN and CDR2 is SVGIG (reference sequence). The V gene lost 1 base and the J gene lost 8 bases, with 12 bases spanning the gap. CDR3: CAWSGDGNYTIYF. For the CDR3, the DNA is TGTGCCTGGAGTGGGGACGGTAACTACACCATATATTTT.

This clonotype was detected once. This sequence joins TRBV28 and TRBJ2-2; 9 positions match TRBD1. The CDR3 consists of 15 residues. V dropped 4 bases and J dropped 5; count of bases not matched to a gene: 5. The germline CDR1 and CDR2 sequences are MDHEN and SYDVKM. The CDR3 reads CASSSGTGWTGELFF. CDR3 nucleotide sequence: TGTGCCAGCAGTTCAGGGACAGGGTGGACCGGGGAGCTGTTTTTT.

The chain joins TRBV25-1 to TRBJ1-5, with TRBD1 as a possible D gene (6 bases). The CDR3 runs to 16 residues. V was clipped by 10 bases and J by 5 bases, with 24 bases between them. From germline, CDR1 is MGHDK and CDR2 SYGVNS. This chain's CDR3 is CATGAGRILADQPQHF. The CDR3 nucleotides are TGTGCCACGGGGGCAGGGAGGATTTTAGCAGATCAGCCCCAGCATTTT.

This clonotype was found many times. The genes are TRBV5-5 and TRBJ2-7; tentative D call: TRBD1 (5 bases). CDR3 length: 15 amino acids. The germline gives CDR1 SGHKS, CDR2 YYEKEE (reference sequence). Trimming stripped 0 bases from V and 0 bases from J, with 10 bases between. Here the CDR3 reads CASSLEGRLSYEQYF. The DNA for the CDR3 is TGTGCCAGCAGCTTGGAGGGGCGTCTCTCCTACGAGCAGTACTTC.

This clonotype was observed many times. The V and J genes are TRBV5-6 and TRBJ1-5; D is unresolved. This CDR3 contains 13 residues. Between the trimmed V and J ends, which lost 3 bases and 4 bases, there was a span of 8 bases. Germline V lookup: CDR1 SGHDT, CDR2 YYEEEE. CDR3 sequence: CASSWAGNQPQHF. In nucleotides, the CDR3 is TGTGCCAGCAGCTGGGCCGGAAATCAGCCCCAGCATTTT.

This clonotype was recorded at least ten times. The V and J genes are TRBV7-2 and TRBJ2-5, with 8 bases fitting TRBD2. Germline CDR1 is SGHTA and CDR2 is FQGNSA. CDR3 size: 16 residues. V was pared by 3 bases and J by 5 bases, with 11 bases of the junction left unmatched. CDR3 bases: TGTGCCAGCAGCTTCAGGGTAGCGGGGTTGGGGGAGACCCAGTACTTC. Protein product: CASSFRVAGLGETQYF.

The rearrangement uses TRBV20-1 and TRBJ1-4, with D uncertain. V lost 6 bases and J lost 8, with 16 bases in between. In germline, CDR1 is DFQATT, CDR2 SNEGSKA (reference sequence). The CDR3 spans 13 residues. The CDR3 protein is CSADPQETEKLFF. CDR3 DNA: TGCAGTGCAGACCCGCAAGAAACCGAAAAACTGTTTTTT.

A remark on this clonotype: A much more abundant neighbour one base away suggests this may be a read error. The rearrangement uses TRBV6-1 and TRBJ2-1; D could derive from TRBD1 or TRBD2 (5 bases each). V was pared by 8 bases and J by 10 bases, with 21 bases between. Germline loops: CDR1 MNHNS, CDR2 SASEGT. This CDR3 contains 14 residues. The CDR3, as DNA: TGTGCCAGCGGAACCTATGGGGGTCCCGGGGAGCAGTTCTTC. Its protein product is CASGTYGGPGEQFF.

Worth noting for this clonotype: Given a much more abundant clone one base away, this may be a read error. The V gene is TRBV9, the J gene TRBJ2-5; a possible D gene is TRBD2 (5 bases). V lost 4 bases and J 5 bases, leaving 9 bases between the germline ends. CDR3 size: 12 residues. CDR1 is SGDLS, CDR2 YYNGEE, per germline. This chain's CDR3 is CASSSRDETQYF. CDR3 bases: TGTGCCAGCAGCTCACGGGATGAGACCCAGTACTTC.

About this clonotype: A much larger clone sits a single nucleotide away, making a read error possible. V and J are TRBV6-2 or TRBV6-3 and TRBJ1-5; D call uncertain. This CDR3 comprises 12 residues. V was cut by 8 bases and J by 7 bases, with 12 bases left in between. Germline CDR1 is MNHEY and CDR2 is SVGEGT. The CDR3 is CASRHPSQPQHF. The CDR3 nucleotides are TGTGCCAGCCGGCACCCTTCCCAGCCCCAGCATTTT.

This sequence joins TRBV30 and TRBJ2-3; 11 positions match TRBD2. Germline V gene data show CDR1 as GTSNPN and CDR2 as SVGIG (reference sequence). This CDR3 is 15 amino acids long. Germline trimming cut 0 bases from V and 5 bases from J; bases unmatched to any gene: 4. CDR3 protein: CAWSVTSGRLDTQYF. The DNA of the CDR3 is TGTGCCTGGAGTGTCACTAGCGGGAGATTAGATACGCAGTATTTT.

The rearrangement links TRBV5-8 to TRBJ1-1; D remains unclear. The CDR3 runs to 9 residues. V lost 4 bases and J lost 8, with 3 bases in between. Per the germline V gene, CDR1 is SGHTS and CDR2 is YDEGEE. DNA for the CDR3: TGTGCCAGCAGCGAAGAAGCTTTCTTT. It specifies CASSEEAFF.

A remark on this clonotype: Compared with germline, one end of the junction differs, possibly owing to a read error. CDR3 bases: TGTGCCCGTAGTATATCAAGAGGAGTCCACGAGCAGTACTTC. It codes for CARSISRGVHEQYF. The chain is built from TRBV19 and TRBJ2-7; D is uncertain. Per germline, CDR1 LNHDA and CDR2 SQIVND (reference sequence). The CDR3 extends over 14 amino acids.

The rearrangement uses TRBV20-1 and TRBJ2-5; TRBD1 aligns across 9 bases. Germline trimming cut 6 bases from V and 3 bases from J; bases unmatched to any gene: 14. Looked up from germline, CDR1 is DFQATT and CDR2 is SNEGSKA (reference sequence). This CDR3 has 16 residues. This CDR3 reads CSAPVRGQGWEETQYF. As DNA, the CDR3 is TGCAGTGCCCCGGTACGGGGACAGGGATGGGAAGAGACCCAGTACTTC.

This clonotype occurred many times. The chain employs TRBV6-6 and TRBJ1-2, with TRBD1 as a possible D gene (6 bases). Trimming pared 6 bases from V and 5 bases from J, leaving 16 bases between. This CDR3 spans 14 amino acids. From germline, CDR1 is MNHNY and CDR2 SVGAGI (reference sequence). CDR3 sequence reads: CASSPGGGAYGYTF. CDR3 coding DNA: TGTGCCAGCAGCCCCGGCGGGGGCGCGTATGGCTACACCTTC.

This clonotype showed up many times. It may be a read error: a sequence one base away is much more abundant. CDR3 amino acids: CASGSPGRQPYEQYF. DNA of the CDR3: TGTGCCAGCGGCTCTCCGGGACGGCAACCCTACGAGCAGTACTTC. The chain links TRBV7-9 to TRBJ2-7; D is possibly TRBD1 or TRBD2 (5 bases each). The V gene lost 8 bases and the J gene lost 2 bases, with 19 bases spanning the gap. The CDR3 loop spans 15 amino acids. CDR1 is SEHNR and CDR2 is FQNEAQ in the germline V gene (reference sequence).

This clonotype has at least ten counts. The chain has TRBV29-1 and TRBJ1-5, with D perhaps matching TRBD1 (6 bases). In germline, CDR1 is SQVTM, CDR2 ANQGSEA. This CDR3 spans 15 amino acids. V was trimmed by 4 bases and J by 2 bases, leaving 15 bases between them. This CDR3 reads CSVGMGAKGNQPQHF. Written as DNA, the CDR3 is TGCAGCGTTGGGATGGGGGCGAAAGGCAATCAGCCCCAGCATTTT.

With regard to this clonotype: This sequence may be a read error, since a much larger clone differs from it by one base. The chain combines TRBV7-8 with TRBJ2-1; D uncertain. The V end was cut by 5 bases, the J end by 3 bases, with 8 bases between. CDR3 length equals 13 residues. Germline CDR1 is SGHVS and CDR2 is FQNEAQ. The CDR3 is CASSMQIYNEQFF. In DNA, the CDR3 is TGTGCCAGCAGCATGCAAATCTACAATGAGCAGTTCTTC. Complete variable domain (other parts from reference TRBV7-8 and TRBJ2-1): GAGVSQSPRYKVAKRGQDVALRCDPISGHVSLFWYQQALGQGPEFLTYFQNEAQLDKSGLPSDRFFAERPEGSVSTLKIQRTQQEDSAVYLCASSMQIYNEQFFGPGTRLTVL.

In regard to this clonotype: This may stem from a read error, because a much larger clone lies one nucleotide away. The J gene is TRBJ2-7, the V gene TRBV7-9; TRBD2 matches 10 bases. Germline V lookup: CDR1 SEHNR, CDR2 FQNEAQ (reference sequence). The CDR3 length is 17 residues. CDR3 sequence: CASSLAAGGTSDYQQYF. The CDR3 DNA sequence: TGTGCCAGCAGCTTAGCGGCCGGGGGGACTAGCGACTACCAGCAGTACTTC. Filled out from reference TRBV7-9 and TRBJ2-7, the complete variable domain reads DTGVSQNPRHKITKRGQNVTFRCDPISEHNRLYWYRQTLGQGPEFLTYFQNEAQLEKSRLLSDRFSAERPKGSFSTLEIQRTEQGDSAMYLCASSLAAGGTSDYQQYFGPGTRLTVT.

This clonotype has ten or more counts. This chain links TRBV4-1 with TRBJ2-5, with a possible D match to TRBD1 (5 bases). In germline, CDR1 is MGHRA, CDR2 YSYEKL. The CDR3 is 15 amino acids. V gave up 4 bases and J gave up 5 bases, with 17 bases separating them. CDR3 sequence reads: CASSLTVGPRETQYF. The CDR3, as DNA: TGCGCCAGCAGCCTGACAGTGGGCCCTCGGGAGACCCAGTACTTC.

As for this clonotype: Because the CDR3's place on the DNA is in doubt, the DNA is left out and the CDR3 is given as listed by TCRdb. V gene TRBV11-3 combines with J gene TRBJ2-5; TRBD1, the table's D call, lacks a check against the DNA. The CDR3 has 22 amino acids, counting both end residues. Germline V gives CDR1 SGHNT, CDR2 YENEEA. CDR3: CASSLQGWSNEKLFFGSGTQYF.

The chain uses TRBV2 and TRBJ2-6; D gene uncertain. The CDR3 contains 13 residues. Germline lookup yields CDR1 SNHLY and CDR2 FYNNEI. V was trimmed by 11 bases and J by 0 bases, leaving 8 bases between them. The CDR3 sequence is CAGLCSGANVLTF. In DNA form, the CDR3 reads TGTGCCGGGCTGTGCTCTGGGGCCAACGTCCTGACTTTC.